The table lists the clone carrying this T cell receptor (beta chain) with a count of one. The data belong to a study of blood T cell repertoires in COVID-19. As originally analysed: Amplification from reference gene primers served as the basis for estimated nucleated cell counts. TCRdb keeps only in-frame clones here, not all; method: immunoSEQ multiplex PCR. From that table come the V and J calls and clone size; the DNA was used to work out D and trimming. The profile shows more than 250,000 clones, approximately 88% of them singletons. Trimming stripped 5 bases from V and 6 bases from J, with 17 bases between. The CDR3 has 15 amino acids. Germline CDR1 is LNHDA and CDR2 is SQIVND (reference sequence).

Source material: peripheral blood. The chain combines TRBV19 with TRBJ1-5, with D tentatively TRBD1 (6 bases). This receptor was taken from a young woman with COVID-19, enrolled during active disease. CDR3 in amino acids: CASSPRSGGGQPQHF. The CDR3 bases are TGTGCCAGTAGTCCGAGGAGTGGGGGCGGTCAGCCCCAGCATTTT.